A selection of T cell receptor beta chains follows, all from one sample in a study of early T cells in non-severe SARS-CoV-2 infection. MiXCR, applied by TCRdb to the 5' RACE reads, yields one record per CDR3 protein. The sample holds roughly 110,000 distinct CDR3 sequences; around 10% are singletons and the top ten take 7.6%. The sample taken for sequencing was whole blood. Source of these receptors: an adult who was a healthcare worker with PCR-confirmed SARS-CoV-2 infection or an uninfected control (not recorded which). Both conserved end residues are trimmed from each CDR3.

v_call cdr3_aa
TRBV9 ASSVEGLSYNEQF
TRBV20-1 SARDVAGTGVVAGDNEQF
TRBV6-5 ASTGEGYEQY
TRBV30 ACQDRDYGYT
TRBV20-1 SASFLDAYEQY
TRBV7-2 ASSFRGREYGYT
TRBV20-1 RADRGLNEQF
TRBV12-3/TRBV12-4 ASSSTLAASSYEQY
TRBV7-3 ASSVVDHESTDTQY
TRBV11-2 ASQGNTEAF